A single T cell receptor (beta chain) is shown here with its context. Researchers ran the PCR with 60 Vbeta and 13 Jbeta primers. Sequenced by immunoSEQ multiplex PCR; TCRdb stores in-frame clones only, minus some. The sample lists about 180,000 clones, roughly 80% occurring once. Germline-derived CDR1 and CDR2 are MNHEY and SMNVEV (reference sequence). The CDR3 has 14 amino acids. V shed 5 bases and J shed 0 bases, with 10 bases lying between them. The data were obtained in a study of cytomegalovirus exposure and HLA in healthy donors. Unrecorded immune exposures were likely, despite nominal health at sampling.

V gene TRBV27 combines with J gene TRBJ1-2; a possible D gene is TRBD1 (6 bases). The TCR originated in a male donor in good health and CMV-seronegative. The sample consisted of PBMCs. In DNA form, the CDR3 reads TGTGCCAGCAGTGAACAGGGTGCTAACTATGGCTACACCTTC. Translating gives CASSEQGANYGYTF.